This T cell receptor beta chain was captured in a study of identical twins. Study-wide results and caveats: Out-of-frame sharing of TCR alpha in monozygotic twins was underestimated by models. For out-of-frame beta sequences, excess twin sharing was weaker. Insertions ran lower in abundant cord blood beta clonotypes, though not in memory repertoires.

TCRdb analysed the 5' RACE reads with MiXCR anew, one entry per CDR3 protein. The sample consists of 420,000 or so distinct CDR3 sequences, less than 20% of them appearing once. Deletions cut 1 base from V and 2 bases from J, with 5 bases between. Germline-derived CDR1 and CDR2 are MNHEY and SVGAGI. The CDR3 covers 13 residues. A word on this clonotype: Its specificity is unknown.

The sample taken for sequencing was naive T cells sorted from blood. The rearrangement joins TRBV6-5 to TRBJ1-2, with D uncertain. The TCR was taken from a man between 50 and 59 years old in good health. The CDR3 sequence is CASSYWQNYGYTF. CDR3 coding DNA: TGTGCCAGCAGTTACTGGCAGAACTATGGCTACACCTTC.